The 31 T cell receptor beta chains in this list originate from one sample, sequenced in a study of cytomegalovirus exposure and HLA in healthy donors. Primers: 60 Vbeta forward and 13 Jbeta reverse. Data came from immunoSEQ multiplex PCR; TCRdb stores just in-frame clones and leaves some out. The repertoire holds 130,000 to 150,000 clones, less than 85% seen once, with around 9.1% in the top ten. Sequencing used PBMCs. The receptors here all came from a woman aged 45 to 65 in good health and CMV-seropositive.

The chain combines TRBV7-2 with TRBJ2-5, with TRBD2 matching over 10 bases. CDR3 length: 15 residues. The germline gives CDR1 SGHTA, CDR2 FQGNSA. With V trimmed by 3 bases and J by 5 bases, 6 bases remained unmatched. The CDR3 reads CASSFQRGGGETQYF. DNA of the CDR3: TGTGCCAGCAGCTTTCAGCGGGGGGGCGGGGAGACCCAGTACTTC.

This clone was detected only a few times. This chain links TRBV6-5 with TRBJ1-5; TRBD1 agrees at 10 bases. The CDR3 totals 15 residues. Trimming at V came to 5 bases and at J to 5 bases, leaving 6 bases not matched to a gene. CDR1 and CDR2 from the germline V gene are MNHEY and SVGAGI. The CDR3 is CASSGDRGADQPQHF. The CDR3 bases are TGTGCCAGCAGTGGGGACAGGGGAGCGGATCAGCCCCAGCATTTT.

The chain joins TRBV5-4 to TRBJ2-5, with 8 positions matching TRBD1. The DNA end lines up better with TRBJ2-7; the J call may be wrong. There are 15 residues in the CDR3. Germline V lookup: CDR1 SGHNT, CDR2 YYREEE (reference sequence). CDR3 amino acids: CASSLQGAMTYEQYF. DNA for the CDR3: TGTGCCAGCAGCTTGCAGGGGGCTATGACCTACGAGCAGTACTTC.

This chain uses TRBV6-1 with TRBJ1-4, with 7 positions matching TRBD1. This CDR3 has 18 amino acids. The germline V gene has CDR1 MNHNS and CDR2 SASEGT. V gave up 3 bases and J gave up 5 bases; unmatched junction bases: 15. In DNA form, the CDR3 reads TGTGCCAGCAGTGATGACCTATCTCGGACAGGTCCAAATGAAAAACTGTTTTTT. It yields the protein CASSDDLSRTGPNEKLFF.

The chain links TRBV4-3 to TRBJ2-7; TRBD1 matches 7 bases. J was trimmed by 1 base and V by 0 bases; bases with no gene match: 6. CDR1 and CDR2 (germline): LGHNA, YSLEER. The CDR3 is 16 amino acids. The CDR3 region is CASSQDYRGYSYEQYF. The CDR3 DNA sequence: TGCGCCAGCAGCCAAGATTACAGGGGTTATTCCTACGAGCAGTACTTC.

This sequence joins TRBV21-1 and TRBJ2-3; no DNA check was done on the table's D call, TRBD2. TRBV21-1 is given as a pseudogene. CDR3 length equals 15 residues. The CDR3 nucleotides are TGTGCCAGCAAGGTCAGAGGGACTAGCACAGATACGCAGTATTTT. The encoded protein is CASKVRGTSTDTQYF.

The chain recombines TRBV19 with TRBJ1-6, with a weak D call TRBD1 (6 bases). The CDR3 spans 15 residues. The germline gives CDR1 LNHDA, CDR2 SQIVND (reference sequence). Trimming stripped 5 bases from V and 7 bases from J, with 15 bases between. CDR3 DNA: TGTGCCAGTAGTTCCCACAGGGCGGTCAATTCACCCCTCCACTTT. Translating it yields CASSSHRAVNSPLHF.

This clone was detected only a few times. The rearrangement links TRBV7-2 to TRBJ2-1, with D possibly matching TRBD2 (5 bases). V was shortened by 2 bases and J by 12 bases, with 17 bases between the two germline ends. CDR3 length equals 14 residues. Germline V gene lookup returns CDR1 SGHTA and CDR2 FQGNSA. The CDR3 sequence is CASSLLAGTSGQFF. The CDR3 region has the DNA TGTGCCAGCAGCTTATTGGCGGGTACGTCCGGGCAGTTCTTC.

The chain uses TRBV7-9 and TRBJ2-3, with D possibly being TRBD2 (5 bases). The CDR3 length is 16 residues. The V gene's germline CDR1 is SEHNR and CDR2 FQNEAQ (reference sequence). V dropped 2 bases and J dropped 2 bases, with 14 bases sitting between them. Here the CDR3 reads CASSLSVLADTDTQYF. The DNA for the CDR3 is TGTGCCAGCAGCTTATCTGTTCTAGCCGACACAGATACGCAGTATTTT. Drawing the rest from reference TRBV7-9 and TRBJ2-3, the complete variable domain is DTGVSQNPRHKITKRGQNVTFRCDPISEHNRLYWYRQTLGQGPEFLTYFQNEAQLEKSRLLSDRFSAERPKGSFSTLEIQRTEQGDSAMYLCASSLSVLADTDTQYFGPGTRLTVL.

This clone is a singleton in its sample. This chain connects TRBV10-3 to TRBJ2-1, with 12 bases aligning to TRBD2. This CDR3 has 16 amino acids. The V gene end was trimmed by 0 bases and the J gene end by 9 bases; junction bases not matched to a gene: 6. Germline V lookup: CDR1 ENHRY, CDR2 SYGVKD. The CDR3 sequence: CAISESTLAGGTEQFF. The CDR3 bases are TGTGCCATCAGTGAGTCTACACTAGCGGGGGGAACTGAGCAGTTCTTC.

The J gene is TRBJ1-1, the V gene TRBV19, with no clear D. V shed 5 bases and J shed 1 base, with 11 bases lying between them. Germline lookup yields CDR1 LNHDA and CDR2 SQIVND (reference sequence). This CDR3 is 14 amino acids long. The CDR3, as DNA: TGTGCCAGTAGTCACCCAGCGGCGAACACTGAAGCTTTCTTT. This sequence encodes CASSHPAANTEAFF.

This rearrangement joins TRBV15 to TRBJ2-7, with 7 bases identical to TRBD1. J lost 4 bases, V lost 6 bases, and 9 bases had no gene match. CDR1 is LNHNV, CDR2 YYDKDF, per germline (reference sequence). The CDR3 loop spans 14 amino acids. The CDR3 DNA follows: TGTGCCACCAGATTGGACAGGATCTCGTACGAGCAGTACTTC. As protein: CATRLDRISYEQYF. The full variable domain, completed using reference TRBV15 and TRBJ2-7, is DAMVIQNPRYQVTQFGKPVTLSCSQTLNHNVMYWYQQKSSQAPKLLFHYYDKDFNNEADTPDNFQSRRPNTSFCFLDIRSPGLGDTAMYLCATRLDRISYEQYFGPGTRLTVT.

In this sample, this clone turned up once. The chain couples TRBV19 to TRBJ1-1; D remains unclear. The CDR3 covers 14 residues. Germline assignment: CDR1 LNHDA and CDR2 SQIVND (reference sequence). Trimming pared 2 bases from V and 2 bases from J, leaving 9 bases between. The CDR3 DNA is TGTGCCAGTAGTATACGGGGAGTTAACACTGAAGCTTTCTTT. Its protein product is CASSIRGVNTEAFF. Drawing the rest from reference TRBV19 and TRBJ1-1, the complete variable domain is DGGITQSPKYLFRKEGQNVTLSCEQNLNHDAMYWYRQDPGQGLRLIYYSQIVNDFQKGDIAEGYSVSREKKESFPLTVTSAQKNPTAFYLCASSIRGVNTEAFFGQGTRLTVV.

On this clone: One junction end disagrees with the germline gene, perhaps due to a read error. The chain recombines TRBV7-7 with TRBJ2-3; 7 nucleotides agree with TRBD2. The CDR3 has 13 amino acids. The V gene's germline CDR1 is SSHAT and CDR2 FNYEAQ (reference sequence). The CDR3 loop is CASSSAGPDTQYF. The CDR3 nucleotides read TGTGCTAGCAGCTCAGCGGGGCCAGATACGCAGTATTTT.

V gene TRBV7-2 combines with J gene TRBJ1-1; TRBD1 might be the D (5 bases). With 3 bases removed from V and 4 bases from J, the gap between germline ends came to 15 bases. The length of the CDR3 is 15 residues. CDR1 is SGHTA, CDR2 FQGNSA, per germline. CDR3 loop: CASSFRSGVGTEAFF. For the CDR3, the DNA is TGTGCCAGCAGCTTTAGGTCGGGGGTTGGCACTGAAGCTTTCTTT.

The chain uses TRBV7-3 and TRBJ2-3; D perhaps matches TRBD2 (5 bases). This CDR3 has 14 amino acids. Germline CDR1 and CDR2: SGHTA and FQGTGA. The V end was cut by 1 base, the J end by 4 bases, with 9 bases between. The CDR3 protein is CASSLNRGADTQYF. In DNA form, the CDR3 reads TGTGCCAGCAGCTTAAACCGGGGTGCAGATACGCAGTATTTT.

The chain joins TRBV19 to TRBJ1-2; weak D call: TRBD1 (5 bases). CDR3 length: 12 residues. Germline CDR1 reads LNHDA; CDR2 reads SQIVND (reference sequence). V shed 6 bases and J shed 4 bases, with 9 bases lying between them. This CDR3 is CASSAQAYGYTF. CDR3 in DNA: TGTGCCAGTAGCGCACAGGCCTATGGCTACACCTTC. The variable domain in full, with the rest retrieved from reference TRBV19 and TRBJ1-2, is DGGITQSPKYLFRKEGQNVTLSCEQNLNHDAMYWYRQDPGQGLRLIYYSQIVNDFQKGDIAEGYSVSREKKESFPLTVTSAQKNPTAFYLCASSAQAYGYTFGSGTRLTVV.

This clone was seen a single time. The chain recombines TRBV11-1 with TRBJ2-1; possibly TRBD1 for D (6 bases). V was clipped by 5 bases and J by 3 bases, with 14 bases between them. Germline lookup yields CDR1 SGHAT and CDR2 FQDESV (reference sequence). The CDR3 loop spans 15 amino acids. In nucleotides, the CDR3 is TGTGCCAGCAGCCCGGGACACCTTGACTACAATGAGCAGTTCTTC. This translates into CASSPGHLDYNEQFF.

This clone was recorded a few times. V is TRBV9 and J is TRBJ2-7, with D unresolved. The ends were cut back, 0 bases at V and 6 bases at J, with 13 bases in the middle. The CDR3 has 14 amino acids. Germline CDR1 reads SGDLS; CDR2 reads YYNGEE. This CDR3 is CASSVARAGSEQYF. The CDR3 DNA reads TGTGCCAGCAGCGTAGCCCGTGCAGGTAGCGAGCAGTACTTC.

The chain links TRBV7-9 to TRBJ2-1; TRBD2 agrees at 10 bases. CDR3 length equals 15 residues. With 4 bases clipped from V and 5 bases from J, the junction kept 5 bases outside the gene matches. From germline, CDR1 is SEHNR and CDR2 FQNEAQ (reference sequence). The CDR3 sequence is CASSSWLAGDNEQFF. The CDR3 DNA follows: TGTGCCAGCAGCTCCTGGCTAGCGGGGGACAATGAGCAGTTCTTC.

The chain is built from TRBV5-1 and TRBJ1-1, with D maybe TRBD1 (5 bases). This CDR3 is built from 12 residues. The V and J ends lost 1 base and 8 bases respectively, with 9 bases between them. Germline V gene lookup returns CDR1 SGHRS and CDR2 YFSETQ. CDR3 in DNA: TGCGCCAGCAGCTTGAGGGCAGGGGAAGCTTTCTTT. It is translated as CASSLRAGEAFF.

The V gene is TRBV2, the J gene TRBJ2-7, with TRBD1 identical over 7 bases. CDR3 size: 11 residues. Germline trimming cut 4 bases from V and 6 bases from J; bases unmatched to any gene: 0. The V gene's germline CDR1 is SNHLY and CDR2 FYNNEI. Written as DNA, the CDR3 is TGTGCCAGCAGTGCAGGGGGCGAGCAGTACTTC. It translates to CASSAGGEQYF.

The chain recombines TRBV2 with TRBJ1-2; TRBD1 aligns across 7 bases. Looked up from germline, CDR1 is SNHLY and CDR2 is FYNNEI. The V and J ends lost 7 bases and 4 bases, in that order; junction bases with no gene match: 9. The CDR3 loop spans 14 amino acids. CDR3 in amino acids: CASTRETGPYGYTF. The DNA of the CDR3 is TGTGCCAGCACGAGAGAGACAGGGCCCTATGGCTACACCTTC.

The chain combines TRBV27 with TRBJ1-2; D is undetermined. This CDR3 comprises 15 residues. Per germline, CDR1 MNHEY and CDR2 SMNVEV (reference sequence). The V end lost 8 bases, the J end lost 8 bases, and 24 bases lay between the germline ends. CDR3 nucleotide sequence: TGTGCCAGCTTTTCTTCCCGGGCCCTGCGGGGAGGCTACACCTTC. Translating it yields CASFSSRALRGGYTF.

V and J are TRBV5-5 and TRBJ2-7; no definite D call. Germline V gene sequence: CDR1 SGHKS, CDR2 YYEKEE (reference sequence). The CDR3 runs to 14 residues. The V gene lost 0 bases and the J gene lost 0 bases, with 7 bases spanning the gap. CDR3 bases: TGTGCCAGCAGCTTGGCGGTGAGCTCCTACGAGCAGTACTTC. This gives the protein CASSLAVSSYEQYF.

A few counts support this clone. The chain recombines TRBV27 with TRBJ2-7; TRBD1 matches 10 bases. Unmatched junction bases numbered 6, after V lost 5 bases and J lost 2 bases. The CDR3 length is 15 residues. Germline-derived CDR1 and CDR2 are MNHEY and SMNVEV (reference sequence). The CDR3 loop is CASSAPGQGTYEQYF. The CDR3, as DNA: TGTGCCAGCAGTGCCCCGGGACAGGGGACCTACGAGCAGTACTTC.

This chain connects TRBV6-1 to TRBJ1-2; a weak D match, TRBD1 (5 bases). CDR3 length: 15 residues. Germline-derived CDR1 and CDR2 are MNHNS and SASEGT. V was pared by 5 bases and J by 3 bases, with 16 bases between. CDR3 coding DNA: TGTGCCAGCAGTCGAGGGAGCGGGGGGTACTATGGCTACACCTTC. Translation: CASSRGSGGYYGYTF.

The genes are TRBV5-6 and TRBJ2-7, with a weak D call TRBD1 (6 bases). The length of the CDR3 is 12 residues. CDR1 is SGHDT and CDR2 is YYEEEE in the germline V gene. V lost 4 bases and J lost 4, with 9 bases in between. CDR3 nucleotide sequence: TGTGCCAGCAGCGTGGACAGATACGAGCAGTACTTC. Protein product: CASSVDRYEQYF.

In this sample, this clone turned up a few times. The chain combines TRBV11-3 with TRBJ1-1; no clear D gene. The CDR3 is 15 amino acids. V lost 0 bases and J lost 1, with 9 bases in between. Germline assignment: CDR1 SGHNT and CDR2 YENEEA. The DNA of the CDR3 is TGTGCCAGCAGCTTAGATTCGAACAGGAACACTGAAGCTTTCTTT. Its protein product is CASSLDSNRNTEAFF.

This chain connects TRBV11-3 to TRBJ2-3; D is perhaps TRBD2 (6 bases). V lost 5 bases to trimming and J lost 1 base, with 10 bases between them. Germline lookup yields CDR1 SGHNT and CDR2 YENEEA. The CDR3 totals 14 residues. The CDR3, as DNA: TGTGCCAGCAGCGCTCAGCGGGGCACAGATACGCAGTATTTT. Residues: CASSAQRGTDTQYF. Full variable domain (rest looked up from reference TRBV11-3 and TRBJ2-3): EAGVVQSPRYKIIEKKQPVAFWCNPISGHNTLYWYLQNLGQGPELLIRYENEEAVDDSQLPKDRFSAERLKGVDSTLKIQPAELGDSAVYLCASSAQRGTDTQYFGPGTRLTVL.

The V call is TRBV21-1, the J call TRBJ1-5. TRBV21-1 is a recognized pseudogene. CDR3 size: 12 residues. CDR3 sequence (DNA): TGTGCCAGCAGCAAAGGAGTTCAGCCCCAGCATTTT. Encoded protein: CASSKGVQPQHF.